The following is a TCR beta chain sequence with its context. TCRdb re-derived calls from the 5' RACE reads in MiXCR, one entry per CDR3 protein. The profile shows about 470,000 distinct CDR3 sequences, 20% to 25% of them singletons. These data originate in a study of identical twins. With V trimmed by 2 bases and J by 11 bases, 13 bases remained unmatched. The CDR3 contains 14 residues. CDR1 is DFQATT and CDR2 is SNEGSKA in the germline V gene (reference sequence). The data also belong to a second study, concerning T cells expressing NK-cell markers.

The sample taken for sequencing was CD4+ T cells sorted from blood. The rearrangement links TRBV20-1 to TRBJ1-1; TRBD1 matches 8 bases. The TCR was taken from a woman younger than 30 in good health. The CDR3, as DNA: TGCAGTGCTAGATTATACGGCCCCCGGACAGGGGCTTTCTTT. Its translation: CSARLYGPRTGAFF.